This record looks at one T cell receptor beta chain sequence and its context. Antigen: not known. CDR3 length: 17 amino acids. The V gene lost 0 bases and the J gene lost 1 base, with 16 bases spanning the gap. From germline, CDR1 is SGHRS and CDR2 YFSETQ. The data originate from a study of cytomegalovirus exposure and HLA in healthy donors. The PCR contained 60 Vbeta and 13 Jbeta primers. Method: immunoSEQ multiplex PCR; TCRdb's copy keeps in-frame clones and lacks some. The sample includes 65,000 or so clones, 78% of them seen just once. Regarding the study as a whole: Most TCR sequences were rare, but some public TCRs occurred in many donors. Earlier analysis looked at TCR beta V segments, and most were productive about 87% or about 30% of the time.

The sequenced sample was PBMCs. The clonotype comes from a girl aged 5 to 17 in good health and CMV-seropositive. The rearrangement uses TRBV5-1 and TRBJ1-1; D ambiguous. For the CDR3, the DNA is TGCGCCAGCAGCTTGGATGTCGGGGAGAGTCGGAACACTGAAGCTTTCTTT. This encodes CASSLDVGESRNTEAFF.